The TCR beta chain described here comes from a study of blood T cell repertoires in COVID-19. At the level of the study: Acute-phase and convalescent COVID-19 samples originated in the United States, Italy and Spain. T cells, B-cell-depleted T cells, or PBMCs supplied cDNA or gDNA.

Only a few counts were recorded for this clone. In the authors' methods: Reference gene primer amplification in the assay estimated nucleated cell counts. The protocol was immunoSEQ multiplex PCR, while the TCRdb copy is restricted to in-frame clones and leaves out a portion. V, J and clone size derive from that table, while D and trimming were established from the DNA sequence. The sample shows approximately 170,000 clones, 65% to 85% of them seen only once. The sequence derives from an older woman who had recovered from COVID-19. The sample was peripheral blood.

The CDR3 sequence: CASSPVWGTEFSYEQYF. The CDR3 bases are TGTGCCAGCTCACCAGTTTGGGGGACAGAATTCTCCTACGAGCAGTACTTC. This chain joins TRBV18 and TRBJ2-7, with 7 bases aligning to TRBD1. The V segment lost 2 bases and the J segment 0 bases; nucleotides outside the gene matches: 10. This CDR3 has 17 amino acids. CDR1 and CDR2 from the germline V gene are KGHSH and LQKENI.